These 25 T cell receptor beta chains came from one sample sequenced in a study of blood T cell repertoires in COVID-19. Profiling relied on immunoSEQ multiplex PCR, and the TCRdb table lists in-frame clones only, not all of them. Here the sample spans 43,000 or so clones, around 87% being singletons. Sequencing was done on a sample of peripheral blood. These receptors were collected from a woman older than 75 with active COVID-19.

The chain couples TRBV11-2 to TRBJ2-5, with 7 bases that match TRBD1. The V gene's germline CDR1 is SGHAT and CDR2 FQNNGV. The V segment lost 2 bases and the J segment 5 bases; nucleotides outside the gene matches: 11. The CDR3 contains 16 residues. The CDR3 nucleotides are TGTGCCAGCAGCTTAAGGGTCCAGGGGGTAAGGGAGACCCAGTACTTC. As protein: CASSLRVQGVRETQYF.

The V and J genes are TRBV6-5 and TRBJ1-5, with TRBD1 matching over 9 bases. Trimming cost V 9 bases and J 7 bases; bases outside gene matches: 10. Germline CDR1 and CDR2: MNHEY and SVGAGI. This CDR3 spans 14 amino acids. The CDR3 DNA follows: TGTGCCAGTAGGGGACAGGGTAGATGGCAGCCCCAGCATTTT. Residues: CASRGQGRWQPQHF.

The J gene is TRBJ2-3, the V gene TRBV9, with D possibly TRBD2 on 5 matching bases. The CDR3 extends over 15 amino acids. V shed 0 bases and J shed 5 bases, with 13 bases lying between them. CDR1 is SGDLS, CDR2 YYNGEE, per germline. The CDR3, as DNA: TGTGCCAGCAGCGTAGCACGGGGAATGGTAGATACGCAGTATTTT. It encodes CASSVARGMVDTQYF.

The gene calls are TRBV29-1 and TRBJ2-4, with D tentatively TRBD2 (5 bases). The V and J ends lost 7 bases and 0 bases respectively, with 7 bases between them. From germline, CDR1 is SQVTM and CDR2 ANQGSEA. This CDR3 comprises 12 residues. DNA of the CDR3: TGCAGCGGGACTGGAGCCAAAAACATTCAGTACTTC. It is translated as CSGTGAKNIQYF.

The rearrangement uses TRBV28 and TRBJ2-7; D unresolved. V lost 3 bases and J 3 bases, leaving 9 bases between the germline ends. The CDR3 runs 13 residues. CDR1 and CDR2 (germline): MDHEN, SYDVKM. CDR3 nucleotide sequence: TGTGCCAGCAGTTTGAAGCGCTACTACGAGCAGTACTTC. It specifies CASSLKRYYEQYF.

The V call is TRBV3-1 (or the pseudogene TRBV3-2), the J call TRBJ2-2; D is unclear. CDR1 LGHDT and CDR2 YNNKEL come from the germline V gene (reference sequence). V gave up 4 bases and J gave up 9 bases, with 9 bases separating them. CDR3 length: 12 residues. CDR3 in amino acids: CASSPLGRELFF. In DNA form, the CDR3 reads TGTGCCAGCAGCCCGCTTGGGCGGGAGCTGTTTTTT.

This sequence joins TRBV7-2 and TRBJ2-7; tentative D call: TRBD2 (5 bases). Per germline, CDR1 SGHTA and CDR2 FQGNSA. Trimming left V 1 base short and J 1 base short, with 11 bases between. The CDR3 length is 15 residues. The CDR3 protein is CASSLGTAPSYEQYF. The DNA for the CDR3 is TGTGCCAGCAGCTTAGGGACTGCACCGTCCTACGAGCAGTACTTC. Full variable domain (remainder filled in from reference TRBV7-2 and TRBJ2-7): GAGVSQSPSNKVTEKGKDVELRCDPISGHTALYWYRQSLGQGLEFLIYFQGNSAPDKSGLPSDRFSAERTGGSVSTLTIQRTQQEDSAVYLCASSLGTAPSYEQYFGPGTRLTVT.

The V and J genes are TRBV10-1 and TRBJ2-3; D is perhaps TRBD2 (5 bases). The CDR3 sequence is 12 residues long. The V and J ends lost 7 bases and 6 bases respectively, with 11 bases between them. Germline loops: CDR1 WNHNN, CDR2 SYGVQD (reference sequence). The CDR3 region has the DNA TGCGCCAGCAACGACGGGGTTGATACGCAGTATTTT. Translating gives CASNDGVDTQYF.

CDR3 region: CASRPTPGLAGGHNEQFF. The CDR3 DNA sequence: TGTGCCAGCAGACCGACACCGGGACTAGCGGGGGGACACAATGAGCAGTTCTTC. The chain employs TRBV2 and TRBJ2-1, with 15 bases fitting TRBD2. Looked up from germline, CDR1 is SNHLY and CDR2 is FYNNEI. This CDR3 is built from 18 residues. Trimming removed 6 bases from V and 5 bases from J; junction bases left unmatched: 11.

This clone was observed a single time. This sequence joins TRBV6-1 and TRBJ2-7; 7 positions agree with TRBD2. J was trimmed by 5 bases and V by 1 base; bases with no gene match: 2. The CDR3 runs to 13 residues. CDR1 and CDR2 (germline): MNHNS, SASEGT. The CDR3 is CASSEVGGDEQYF. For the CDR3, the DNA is TGTGCCAGCAGTGAAGTGGGAGGGGACGAGCAGTACTTC.

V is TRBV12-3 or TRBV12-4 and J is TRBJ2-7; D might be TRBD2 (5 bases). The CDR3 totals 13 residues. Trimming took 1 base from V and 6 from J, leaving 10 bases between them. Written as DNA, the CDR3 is TGTGCCAGCAGTTTAGGAGCGGCCCTCGAGCAGTACTTC. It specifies CASSLGAALEQYF.

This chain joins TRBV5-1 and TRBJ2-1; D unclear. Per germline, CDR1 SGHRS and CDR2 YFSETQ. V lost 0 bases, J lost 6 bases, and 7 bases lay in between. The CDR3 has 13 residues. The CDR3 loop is CASSLGQTNEQFF. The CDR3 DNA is TGCGCCAGCAGCTTGGGACAAACCAATGAGCAGTTCTTC.

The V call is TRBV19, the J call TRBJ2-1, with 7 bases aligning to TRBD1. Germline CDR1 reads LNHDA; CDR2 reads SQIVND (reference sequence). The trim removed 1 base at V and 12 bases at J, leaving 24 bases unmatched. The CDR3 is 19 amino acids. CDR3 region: CASSIGPGGGVVSVIGQFF. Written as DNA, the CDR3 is TGTGCCAGTAGTATAGGGCCAGGGGGTGGCGTGGTCTCAGTAATTGGGCAGTTCTTC.

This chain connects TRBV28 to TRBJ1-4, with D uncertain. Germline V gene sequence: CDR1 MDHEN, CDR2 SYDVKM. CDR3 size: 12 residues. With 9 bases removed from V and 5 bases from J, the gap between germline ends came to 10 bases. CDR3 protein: CASTGSNEKLFF. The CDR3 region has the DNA TGTGCCAGTACCGGTAGCAATGAAAAACTGTTTTTT.

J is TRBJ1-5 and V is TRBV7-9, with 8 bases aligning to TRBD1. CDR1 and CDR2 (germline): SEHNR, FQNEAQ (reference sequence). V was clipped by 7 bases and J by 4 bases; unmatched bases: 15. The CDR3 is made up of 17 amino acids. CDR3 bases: TGTGCCAGCAACCAGGGGCAGGGGGCGAGTTGGAATCAGCCCCAGCATTTT. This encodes CASNQGQGASWNQPQHF.

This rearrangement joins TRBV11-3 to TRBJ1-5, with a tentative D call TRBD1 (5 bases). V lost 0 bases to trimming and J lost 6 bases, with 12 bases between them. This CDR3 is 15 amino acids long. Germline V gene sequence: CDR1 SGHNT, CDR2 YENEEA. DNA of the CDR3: TGTGCCAGCAGCTTAGATAGGGGAATTGGTCAGCCCCAGCATTTT. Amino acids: CASSLDRGIGQPQHF.

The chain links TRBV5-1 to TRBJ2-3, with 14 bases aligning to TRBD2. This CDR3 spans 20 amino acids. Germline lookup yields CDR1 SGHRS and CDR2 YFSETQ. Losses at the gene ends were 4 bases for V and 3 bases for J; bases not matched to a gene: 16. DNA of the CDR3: TGCGCCAGCAGCCCGATCGCCTTGGGACTAGCGGGGGCCAATACAGATACGCAGTATTTT. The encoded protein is CASSPIALGLAGANTDTQYF.

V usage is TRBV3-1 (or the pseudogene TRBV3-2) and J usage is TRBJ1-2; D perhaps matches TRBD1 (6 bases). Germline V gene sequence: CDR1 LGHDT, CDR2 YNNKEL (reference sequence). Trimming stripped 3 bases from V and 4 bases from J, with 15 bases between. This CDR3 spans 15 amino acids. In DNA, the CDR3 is TGTGCCAGCAGCCACCAACAGGGTGTTGGCTATGGCTACACCTTC. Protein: CASSHQQGVGYGYTF.

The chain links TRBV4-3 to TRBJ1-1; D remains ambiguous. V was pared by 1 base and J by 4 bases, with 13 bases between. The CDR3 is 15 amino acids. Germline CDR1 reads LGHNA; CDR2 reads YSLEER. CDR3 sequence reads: CASSQVTPTGTEAFF. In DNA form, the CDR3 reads TGCGCCAGCAGCCAAGTCACCCCCACGGGCACTGAAGCTTTCTTT.

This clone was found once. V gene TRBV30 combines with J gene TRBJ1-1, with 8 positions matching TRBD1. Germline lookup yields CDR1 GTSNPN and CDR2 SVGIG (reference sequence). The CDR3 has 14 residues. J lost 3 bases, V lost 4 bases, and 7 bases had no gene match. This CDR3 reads CAWTKTGVHTEAFF. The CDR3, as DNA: TGTGCCTGGACCAAGACAGGGGTGCACACTGAAGCTTTCTTT.

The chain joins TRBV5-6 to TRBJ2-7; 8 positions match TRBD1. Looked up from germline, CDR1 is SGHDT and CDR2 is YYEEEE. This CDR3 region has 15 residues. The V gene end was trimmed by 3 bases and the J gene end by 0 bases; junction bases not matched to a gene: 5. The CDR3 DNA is TGTGCCAGCAGCTGGAGGACAGGGTACTCCTACGAGCAGTACTTC. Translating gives CASSWRTGYSYEQYF.

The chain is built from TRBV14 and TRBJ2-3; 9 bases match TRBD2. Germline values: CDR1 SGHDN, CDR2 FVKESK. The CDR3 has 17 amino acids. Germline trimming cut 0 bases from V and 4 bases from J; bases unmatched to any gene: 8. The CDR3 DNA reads TGTGCCAGCAGCCAAGAATTAGGACTAGCGAGCCCAGATACGCAGTATTTT. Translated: CASSQELGLASPDTQYF.

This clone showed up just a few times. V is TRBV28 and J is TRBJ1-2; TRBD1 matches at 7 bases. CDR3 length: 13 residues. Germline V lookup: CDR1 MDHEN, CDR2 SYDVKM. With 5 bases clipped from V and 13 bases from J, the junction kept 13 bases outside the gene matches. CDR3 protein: CASSNPGTVRSTF. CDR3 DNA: TGTGCCAGCAGTAATCCCGGGACAGTAAGATCCACCTTC.

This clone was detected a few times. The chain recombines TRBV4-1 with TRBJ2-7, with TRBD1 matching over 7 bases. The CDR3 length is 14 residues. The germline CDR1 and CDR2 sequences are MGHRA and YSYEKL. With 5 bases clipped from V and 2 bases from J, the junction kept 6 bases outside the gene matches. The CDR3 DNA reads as TGCGCCAGCAGCGGGACAGACTACCCCTACGAGCAGTACTTC. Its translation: CASSGTDYPYEQYF.

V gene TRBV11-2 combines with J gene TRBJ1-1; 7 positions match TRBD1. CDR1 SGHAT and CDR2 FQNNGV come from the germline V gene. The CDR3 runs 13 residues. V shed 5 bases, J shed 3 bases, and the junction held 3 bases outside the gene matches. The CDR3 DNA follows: TGTGCCAGCAGCCGTGGACAGGACACTGAAGCTTTCTTT. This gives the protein CASSRGQDTEAFF.